Below, 15 T cell receptor beta chains from the same sample are listed, as sequenced in a study of beta chain features in type 1 diabetes. The whole isolated RNA underwent reverse transcription, so sequencing captured expressed TCRB transcripts. The data were produced by immunoSEQ multiplex PCR, yet TCRdb's version contains in-frame clones alone and is incomplete. The sample includes about 160,000 clones, approximately 9.1% of them seen just once. Study-wide findings and caveats: Significant though moderate, a shortening of TCRB CDR3s appeared in all four CD4+ subsets of Type 1 diabetes patients.

Antigen specificity for these receptors is unknown. Specimen: central memory CD4+ T cells from blood. These receptors all stem from a young woman with type 1 diabetes.

This clone has more than one count but fewer than ten. The chain employs TRBV21-1 and TRBJ1-2; TRBD1 was called by the table and not checked on the DNA. TRBV21-1 is a pseudogene. This CDR3 comprises 13 residues. CDR3 nucleotide sequence: TGTGCCAGCAGCACAGGGATCTCCTATGGCTACACCTTC. It codes for CASSTGISYGYTF.

The sample holds a few counts of this clone. The J gene is TRBJ2-3, the V gene TRBV7-3; TRBD1 matches 8 bases. CDR3 size: 15 residues. Unmatched junction bases numbered 6, after V lost 5 bases and J lost 2 bases. The germline V gene encodes CDR1 SGHTA and CDR2 FQGTGA. The CDR3 DNA sequence: TGTGCCAGCAGCAACAGGGGGGATCACACAGATACGCAGTATTTT. It specifies CASSNRGDHTDTQYF.

To note about this clone: The junction departs from germline at one end; a sequencing error may be responsible. The V call is TRBV30, the J call TRBJ2-7, with 8 positions matching TRBD1. Per germline, CDR1 GTSNPN and CDR2 SVGIG (reference sequence). This CDR3 comprises 12 residues. CDR3 DNA: TGTGCCTGGAGTGTACAGGCGGGACAGGCACACTTC. Translated, it gives CAWSVQAGQAHF. The whole variable domain, remainder taken from reference TRBV30 and TRBJ2-7, is SQTIHQWPATLVQPVGSPLSLECTVEGTSNPNLYWYRQAAGRGLQLLFYSVGIGQISSEVPQNLSASRPQDRQFILSSKKLLLSDSGFYLCAWSVQAGQAHFGPGTRLTVT.

This chain uses TRBV29-1 with TRBJ1-5; D might be TRBD1 (5 bases). Between the trimmed V and J ends, which lost 4 bases and 0 bases, there was a span of 7 bases. The CDR3 contains 13 residues. The germline V gene encodes CDR1 SQVTM and CDR2 ANQGSEA. The DNA of the CDR3 is TGCAGCGTTGGACAGAATAGCAATCAGCCCCAGCATTTT. This translates into CSVGQNSNQPQHF.

The gene calls are TRBV7-9 and TRBJ2-2, with 7 bases lining up with TRBD2. The CDR3 has 16 residues. The V gene end was trimmed by 4 bases and the J gene end by 4 bases; junction bases not matched to a gene: 9. Germline V gives CDR1 SEHNR, CDR2 FQNEAQ (reference sequence). DNA for the CDR3: TGTGCCAGCAGCTCGCTGGGCGGGAGCGGCACCGGGGAGCTGTTTTTT. Amino acid sequence: CASSSLGGSGTGELFF.

This clone was recorded a few times. The chain is built from TRBV7-9 and TRBJ1-2; a possible D gene is TRBD1 (5 bases). The V gene lost 5 bases and the J gene lost 4 bases, with 14 bases spanning the gap. Per germline, CDR1 SEHNR and CDR2 FQNEAQ (reference sequence). This CDR3 has 14 residues. The CDR3: CASSPGAGPYGYTF. The CDR3 bases are TGTGCCAGCAGCCCCGGGGCGGGACCCTATGGCTACACCTTC.

This clone has only a few counts. The chain is built from TRBV5-1 and TRBJ2-7; TRBD1 is a possible D gene (6 bases). The V and J ends lost 0 bases and 2 bases respectively, with 12 bases between them. The CDR3 sequence is 15 residues long. CDR1 is SGHRS and CDR2 is YFSETQ in the germline V gene. The DNA of the CDR3 is TGCGCCAGCAGCTTGGAAGGGGGAACACCCTACGAGCAGTACTTC. As protein: CASSLEGGTPYEQYF. Supplemented by reference TRBV5-1 and TRBJ2-7, the full variable domain reads KAGVTQTPRYLIKTRGQQVTLSCSPISGHRSVSWYQQTPGQGLQFLFEYFSETQRNKGNFPGRFSGRQFSNSRSEMNVSTLELGDSALYLCASSLEGGTPYEQYFGPGTRLTVT.

This clone has ten or more counts. The chain employs TRBV2 and TRBJ2-1; the match to TRBD2 covers 10 bases. Germline-derived CDR1 and CDR2 are SNHLY and FYNNEI. V shed 4 bases, J shed 4 bases, and the junction held 4 bases outside the gene matches. This CDR3 contains 15 residues. The CDR3 loop is CASSGTSGVYNEQFF. CDR3 in DNA: TGTGCCAGCAGTGGAACTAGCGGGGTTTACAATGAGCAGTTCTTC.

This clone appeared a few times. The chain recombines TRBV18 with TRBJ2-3; D not certain. V lost 2 bases, J lost 0 bases, and 15 bases lay in between. Germline V gene sequence: CDR1 KGHSH, CDR2 LQKENI. CDR3 length: 17 amino acids. For the CDR3, the DNA is TGTGCCAGCTCACCAGATAAAGCGATGGCTAGCACAGATACGCAGTATTTT. It encodes CASSPDKAMASTDTQYF.

Here the CDR3 DNA reads TGTGCCAGCAGTGAACAGGGCGGTACTGAAGCTTTCTTT. Protein: CASSEQGGTEAFF. V is TRBV2 and J is TRBJ1-1; possible D gene TRBD1, 5 bases. This CDR3 has 13 amino acids. V shed 2 bases and J shed 5 bases, with 9 bases lying between them. Germline V gene lookup returns CDR1 SNHLY and CDR2 FYNNEI.

The chain carries TRBV28 and TRBJ1-2, with 7 bases aligning to TRBD1. CDR1 is MDHEN, CDR2 SYDVKM, per germline. The V gene end was trimmed by 6 bases and the J gene end by 3 bases; junction bases not matched to a gene: 10. The length of the CDR3 is 15 residues. CDR3 sequence (DNA): TGTGCCAGCAGCCAGCCCCGGACAGGTCACTATGGCTACACCTTC. Residues: CASSQPRTGHYGYTF.

The chain is built from TRBV11-3 and TRBJ2-2; 7 bases line up with TRBD2. V shed 5 bases, J shed 0 bases, and the junction held 6 bases outside the gene matches. CDR1 and CDR2 from the germline V gene are SGHNT and YENEEA. The CDR3 has 16 residues. CDR3 protein: CASSRRGDANTGELFF. CDR3 bases: TGTGCCAGCAGCCGTCGGGGGGATGCGAACACCGGGGAGCTGTTTTTT.

The genes are TRBV7-3 and TRBJ1-1; TRBD1 matches at 7 bases. Germline lookup yields CDR1 SGHTA and CDR2 FQGTGA. The CDR3 contains 16 residues. Losses at the gene ends were 2 bases for V and 3 bases for J; bases not matched to a gene: 9. CDR3 nucleotides: TGTGCCAGCAGCTTAGCGGGAGGGGGCGCGGACACTGAAGCTTTCTTT. Amino acid sequence: CASSLAGGGADTEAFF.

With regard to this clone: This may stem from a read error, because a much larger clone lies one nucleotide away. Other DNA variants within this sample encode the same CDR3. The chain carries TRBV7-9 and TRBJ1-1; TRBD1 might be the D (5 bases). The CDR3 has 13 amino acids. V was pared by 3 bases and J by 2 bases, with 7 bases between. CDR1 is SEHNR, CDR2 FQNEAQ, per germline (reference sequence). The CDR3 sequence: CASSFDSNTEAFF. CDR3 in DNA: TGTGCCAGCAGCTTCGACAGCAACACTGAAGCTTTCTTT.

The table lists this clone with a few counts. The chain carries TRBV4-1 and TRBJ1-3; D is possibly TRBD1 (6 bases). Trimming removed 3 bases from V and 2 bases from J, with 26 bases in between. This CDR3 contains 20 residues. CDR1 is MGHRA, CDR2 YSYEKL, per germline. CDR3 sequence (DNA): TGCGCCAGCAGCCAGGAACCCCCAAGGGCGGTACAGGGTCCTGGAAACACCATATATTTT. Amino acids: CASSQEPPRAVQGPGNTIYF.